These 18 T cell receptor beta chains were all obtained from the same sample, sequenced in a study of regulatory T cells in long-lasting Graves disease. Researchers made TCR beta libraries by using iRepertoire HTBI primers and running Arm-PCR on CDR3 regions. TCRdb processed the multiplex PCR reads anew with MiXCR; each CDR3 protein has one entry. The sample contains about 500,000 distinct CDR3 sequences, more than 10% of which appear only once. Time point reported: newly diagnosed GD, antithyroid drugs for less than 3 months. RNA from PBMCs was the source of the TCR library. This sample also belongs to another study, concerning T cells in Graves' hyperthyroidism and ophthalmopathy.

Sample: peripheral blood mononuclear cells (PBMCs), taken at new diagnosis, from a patient treated with antithyroid drugs. Receptors originate from a woman younger than 45 with Graves disease.

This clonotype was picked up many times. V and J are TRBV4-2 and TRBJ2-7; D uncertain. V dropped 1 base and J dropped 0 bases, with 7 bases sitting between them. Germline CDR1 reads LGHNA; CDR2 reads YNFKEQ. The CDR3 length is 14 residues. As DNA, the CDR3 is TGTGCCAGCAGCCAAGTTCTACCCTCCTACGAGCAGTACTTC. Encoded protein: CASSQVLPSYEQYF.

This clonotype was recorded at least ten times. The rearrangement links TRBV3-1 to TRBJ2-2, with TRBD1 as a possible D gene (6 bases). CDR1 and CDR2 from the germline V gene are LGHDT and YNNKEL (reference sequence). This CDR3 region has 13 residues. Trimming left V 4 bases short and J 7 bases short, with 10 bases between. The CDR3 region has the DNA TGTGCCAGCAGCCTACACAGGGTCGGGGAGCTGTTTTTT. As protein: CASSLHRVGELFF.

The chain combines TRBV14 with TRBJ2-6; D not certain. The CDR3 contains 17 residues. Germline V gene sequence: CDR1 SGHDN, CDR2 FVKESK. V was trimmed by 4 bases and J by 2 bases, leaving 15 bases between them. In DNA, the CDR3 is TGTGCCAGCAGCCTCACTCGAGCTAATACTGGGGCCAACGTCCTGACTTTC. Encoded protein: CASSLTRANTGANVLTF.

This clonotype was seen a few times. A far larger clone is one nucleotide away, so this likely arose from a read error. The gene calls are TRBV11-3 and TRBJ2-4; TRBD1 or TRBD2 may be the D gene (5 bases each). CDR3 length: 17 residues. CDR1 is SGHNT and CDR2 is YENEEA in the germline V gene. DNA for the CDR3: TGTGCCAGCAGCTCTCCCCGACAGCTCCTAGCCAAAAACATTCAGTGCTTC. Its protein product is CASSSPRQLLAKNIQCF.

This clonotype was seen more than once but under ten times. The V and J genes are TRBV6-1 and TRBJ1-1; D not certain. V shed 7 bases and J shed 1 base, with 22 bases lying between them. This CDR3 comprises 17 residues. In germline, CDR1 is MNHNS, CDR2 SASEGT. The chain's CDR3 is CASNSGLAGISNTEAFF. In nucleotides, the CDR3 is TGTGCCAGCAACTCAGGTCTTGCGGGGATTTCGAACACTGAAGCTTTCTTT.

On this clonotype: A read error may be the cause here, since a much bigger clone is one base away. The genes are TRBV7-9 and TRBJ2-2, with 8 bases lining up with TRBD2. The V segment lost 8 bases and the J segment 0 bases; nucleotides outside the gene matches: 14. The CDR3 is 18 amino acids. From germline, CDR1 is SEHNR and CDR2 FQNEAQ (reference sequence). The CDR3, as DNA: TGTGCCAGCGGCCCATACAGGACTAGCAACTCGAACACCGGGGAGCTGTTTTTT. Translated, it gives CASGPYRTSNSNTGELFF.

The rearrangement links TRBV30 to TRBJ2-2, with 8 bases matching TRBD2. This CDR3 spans 15 amino acids. V gave up 3 bases and J gave up 1 base; unmatched junction bases: 4. CDR1 and CDR2 (germline): GTSNPN, SVGIG (reference sequence). The CDR3 DNA sequence: TGTGCCTGGAGGAGCGGGAGCGTGAACACCGGGGAGCTGTTTTTT. This sequence encodes CAWRSGSVNTGELFF.

The chain links TRBV6-2 or TRBV6-3 to TRBJ2-2; weak D call: TRBD2 (6 bases). Germline CDR1 reads MNHEY; CDR2 reads SVGEGT. Trimming removed 6 bases from V and 4 bases from J, with 12 bases in between. The CDR3 is 14 residues long. The chain's CDR3 is CASRWDSLTGELFF. The CDR3 region has the DNA TGTGCCAGCAGATGGGACTCCCTCACCGGGGAGCTGTTTTTT.

The chain carries TRBV4-3 and TRBJ2-7, with 7 bases fitting TRBD2. There are 15 residues in the CDR3. The trim removed 1 base at V and 0 bases at J, leaving 3 bases unmatched. Germline assignment: CDR1 LGHNA and CDR2 YSLEER. DNA of the CDR3: TGCGCCAGCAGCCAAGCCGCGGGGGTCTCCTACGAGCAGTACTTC. This encodes CASSQAAGVSYEQYF.

This clonotype was detected many times. The chain combines TRBV11-2 with TRBJ2-1; no clear D gene. V was trimmed by 10 bases and J by 5 bases, leaving 15 bases between them. This CDR3 is 13 amino acids long. Germline V gene lookup returns CDR1 SGHAT and CDR2 FQNNGV. The CDR3 region has the DNA TGTGCCACCCGTGGGCTACCAGACAATGAGCAGTTCTTC. It translates to CATRGLPDNEQFF.

This clonotype showed up many times. The chain couples TRBV5-6 to TRBJ1-2, with D uncertain. CDR1 is SGHDT, CDR2 YYEEEE, per germline. Trimming took off 3 bases at V and 4 bases at J, with 13 bases between the two ends. The CDR3 is 14 residues long. CDR3 coding DNA: TGTGCCAGCAGCTCCCCTGGGGTCAGCTATGGCTACACCTTC. Protein product: CASSSPGVSYGYTF.

This clonotype occurred many times. The rearrangement links TRBV20-1 to TRBJ1-1; tentative D call: TRBD1 (5 bases). CDR3 length: 14 amino acids. Per the germline V gene, CDR1 is DFQATT and CDR2 is SNEGSKA (reference sequence). The V end lost 0 bases, the J end lost 5 bases, and 13 bases lay between the germline ends. CDR3: CSARDPSGGTEAFF. The CDR3 DNA is TGCAGTGCTAGAGATCCGAGTGGGGGGACTGAAGCTTTCTTT.

This clonotype was observed at least ten times. Here the CDR3 DNA reads TGCAGTGCTAGGCCGCGAGTCCAAGAGACCCAGTACTTC. Translated: CSARPRVQETQYF. This sequence joins TRBV20-1 and TRBJ2-5; no firm D call. The V gene lost 3 bases and the J gene lost 1 base, with 9 bases spanning the gap. Germline V gene data show CDR1 as DFQATT and CDR2 as SNEGSKA (reference sequence). The CDR3 length is 13 residues.

This clonotype was counted ten times or more. The chain combines TRBV25-1 with TRBJ2-1; D uncertain. Germline CDR1 MGHDK, CDR2 SYGVNS. V gave up 0 bases and J gave up 9 bases, with 24 bases separating them. CDR3 length equals 18 residues. The DNA for the CDR3 is TGTGCCAGCAGTGAATATTTCCCCTCCGTTTCCTCAATGTGTGAGCAGTTCTTC. Protein: CASSEYFPSVSSMCEQFF.

In its sample, this clonotype was seen many times. The chain carries TRBV6-2 or TRBV6-3 and TRBJ2-7; unclear D gene. The CDR3 totals 15 residues. V dropped 4 bases and J dropped 5 bases, with 18 bases sitting between them. CDR1 and CDR2 (germline): MNHEY, SVGEGT. CDR3 loop: CASSSPREVAHEQYF. In nucleotides, the CDR3 is TGTGCCAGCAGTTCACCTCGAGAGGTGGCCCACGAGCAGTACTTC.

In this sample, this clonotype turned up many times. The chain uses TRBV7-8 and TRBJ2-5, with TRBD1 identical over 7 bases. Looked up from germline, CDR1 is SGHVS and CDR2 is FQNEAQ. J was trimmed by 3 bases and V by 4 bases; bases with no gene match: 20. This CDR3 spans 19 amino acids. DNA for the CDR3: TGTGCCAGCAGCTCCCGGGACAGAAGGAAACCTCGGTGGGAAGAGACCCAGTACTTC. Translation gives CASSSRDRRKPRWEETQYF.

At least ten counts were recorded for this clonotype. CDR3 loop: CASSLTTEPYEKLFF. As DNA, the CDR3 is TGTGCCAGCAGCCTGACGACTGAGCCCTATGAAAAACTGTTTTTT. The chain uses TRBV7-2 and TRBJ1-4; D unresolved. Trimming left V 5 bases short and J 6 bases short, with 16 bases between. The germline V gene encodes CDR1 SGHTA and CDR2 FQGNSA. The CDR3 contains 15 residues.

This clonotype was recorded many times. The chain recombines TRBV29-1 with TRBJ1-2; TRBD1 agrees at 12 bases. Trimming at V came to 0 bases and at J to 4 bases, leaving 9 bases not matched to a gene. Germline loops: CDR1 SQVTM, CDR2 ANQGSEA. The CDR3 is 17 residues long. CDR3 in amino acids: CSVEDEEGTGGGYGYTF. As DNA, the CDR3 is TGCAGCGTTGAAGACGAGGAAGGGACAGGGGGCGGCTATGGCTACACCTTC.